This T cell receptor beta chain was found in a study of cytomegalovirus exposure and HLA in healthy donors. The CDR3 has 15 amino acids. From germline, CDR1 is MNHEY and CDR2 SVGAGI. V lost 6 bases, J lost 0 bases, and 12 bases lay in between. 13 Jbeta primers and 60 Vbeta primers were used for the PCR. Assay used: immunoSEQ multiplex PCR; TCRdb lists only in-frame clones, some missing. The sample lists 130,000 to 150,000 clones, approximately 79% occurring once. With respect to this clone: What it recognizes is unknown.

The study, taken as a whole, reports: Follow-up analysis seemed to connect common viral pathogens with several of the most significant clusters identified. Information on immune exposure was restricted to one variable (CMV serostatus). TCR beta V- and J-gene trimming was later associated with a missense DCLRE1C variant. The study carried out a later analysis of TCR beta sequences. It associated 16,951 of them with specific HLA alleles at a false discovery rate of 0.05.

This sequence originates from a man aged 18 to 30 in good health and CMV-seropositive. The rearrangement uses TRBV6-5 and TRBJ1-5; D is unresolved. The specimen was PBMCs. CDR3 amino acids: CASRRAGDSNQPQHF. The CDR3 DNA follows: TGTGCCAGCAGAAGAGCGGGAGATAGCAATCAGCCCCAGCATTTT.